This T cell receptor beta chain was recovered during a study of blood T cell repertoires in COVID-19. Across the whole study: The analysed material was cDNA or gDNA that came from T cells, B-cell-depleted T cells, or PBMCs.

V was clipped by 1 base and J by 1 base, with 17 bases between them. The CDR3 is made up of 17 amino acids. Germline V gene lookup returns CDR1 SGHKS and CDR2 YYEKEE (reference sequence). The protocol was immunoSEQ multiplex PCR, while the TCRdb copy is restricted to in-frame clones and leaves out a portion. The data hold under 80,000 clones, with about nine tenths observed a single time. Sequencing was done on a sample of peripheral blood. The J gene is TRBJ2-5, the V gene TRBV5-5; the D gene is possibly TRBD2 (6 bases). This clonotype originated in a woman older than 75 with active COVID-19. This CDR3 is CASSLWPDSGLQETQYF. The CDR3 nucleotides are TGTGCCAGCAGCTTGTGGCCGGATAGCGGCCTCCAAGAGACCCAGTACTTC.